These 23 T cell receptor beta chains came from one sample sequenced in a study of graft-versus-host responses after intestinal transplantation. TCRdb keeps only in-frame clones here, not all; method: immunoSEQ multiplex PCR. The table has 85,000 to 100,000 clones, about 94% seen once. The antigens these receptors bind are not known. Sequenced material: unstimulated CD4+ T cells sorted from spleen or lymph node cells, taken before intestinal transplant. All receptors come from a human donor who received an intestinal transplant.

In this sample, this clone turned up a few times. The chain has TRBV2 and TRBJ1-2; 8 bases agree with TRBD1. CDR3 length equals 13 residues. V lost 5 bases and J lost 2; bases outside the gene matches: 1. Per the germline V gene, CDR1 is SNHLY and CDR2 is FYNNEI. The CDR3 sequence is CASSYRGNYGYTF. CDR3 nucleotide sequence: TGTGCCAGCAGTTACAGGGGGAACTATGGCTACACCTTC.

The gene calls are TRBV7-2 and TRBJ2-3; no reliable D call. Per germline, CDR1 SGHTA and CDR2 FQGNSA. The CDR3 covers 14 residues. V lost 6 bases to trimming and J lost 0 bases, with 10 bases between them. CDR3 loop: CASRRLVSTDTQYF. Written as DNA, the CDR3 is TGTGCCAGCAGACGACTCGTAAGCACAGATACGCAGTATTTT.

The V call is TRBV14, the J call TRBJ1-1; tentative D call: TRBD1 (6 bases). CDR1 SGHDN and CDR2 FVKESK come from the germline V gene. The length of the CDR3 is 15 residues. V gave up 5 bases and J gave up 1 base, with 14 bases separating them. The CDR3 protein is CASSSRQAANTEAFF. DNA for the CDR3: TGTGCCAGCAGCTCCCGACAGGCGGCGAACACTGAAGCTTTCTTT.

The rearrangement links TRBV5-1 to TRBJ1-5; 10 nucleotides align to TRBD1. The CDR3 totals 14 residues. Losses at the gene ends were 4 bases for V and 6 bases for J; bases not matched to a gene: 4. Germline CDR1 SGHRS, CDR2 YFSETQ. The CDR3 is CASSPGTGVQPQHF. In nucleotides, the CDR3 is TGCGCCAGCAGCCCCGGGACAGGGGTTCAGCCCCAGCATTTT.

This chain connects TRBV7-8 to TRBJ2-7; possible D gene TRBD1, 6 bases. V was cut by 1 base and J by 2 bases, with 15 bases left in between. From germline, CDR1 is SGHVS and CDR2 FQNEAQ. This CDR3 comprises 16 residues. Here the CDR3 DNA reads TGTGCCAGCAGCTTAGGATCGGCAGGGGAAACCTACGAGCAGTACTTC. Its translation is CASSLGSAGETYEQYF.

The J gene is TRBJ2-3, the V gene TRBV27; 8 bases align to TRBD1. The CDR3 consists of 15 residues. CDR1 and CDR2 (germline): MNHEY, SMNVEV (reference sequence). The V segment lost 2 bases and the J segment 0 bases; nucleotides outside the gene matches: 1. CDR3 region: CASSLQGASTDTQYF. DNA of the CDR3: TGTGCCAGCAGTTTACAGGGGGCTAGCACAGATACGCAGTATTTT.

The chain uses TRBV5-1 and TRBJ2-1, with 7 bases identical to TRBD2. The CDR3 length is 16 residues. V lost 0 bases, J lost 6 bases, and 9 bases stayed unmatched. The germline CDR1 and CDR2 sequences are SGHRS and YFSETQ. CDR3 DNA: TGCGCCAGCAGCTTGGGGTTTGGTCGGGGGGTCAATGAGCAGTTCTTC. It yields the protein CASSLGFGRGVNEQFF.

V is TRBV5-6 and J is TRBJ2-1, with 11 bases identical to TRBD1. The CDR3 extends over 16 amino acids. The V and J ends lost 4 bases and 4 bases, in that order; junction bases with no gene match: 7. CDR1 and CDR2 (germline): SGHDT, YYEEEE. This CDR3 reads CASSVDRGLWYNEQFF. The CDR3, as DNA: TGTGCCAGCAGCGTGGACAGGGGGCTATGGTACAATGAGCAGTTCTTC.

The V gene is TRBV28, the J gene TRBJ2-3, with 12 bases matching TRBD2. Unmatched junction bases numbered 5, after V lost 6 bases and J lost 4 bases. This CDR3 has 15 amino acids. Germline assignment: CDR1 MDHEN and CDR2 SYDVKM. The CDR3 nucleotides read TGTGCCAGCAGAATCACTAGCGGGAGGCCAGATACGCAGTATTTT. Its protein is CASRITSGRPDTQYF.

The J gene is TRBJ2-1, the V gene TRBV7-3, with 8 bases fitting TRBD2. Per the germline V gene, CDR1 is SGHTA and CDR2 is FQGTGA. J lost 8 bases, V lost 5 bases, and 11 bases had no gene match. There are 15 residues in the CDR3. CDR3 sequence (DNA): TGTGCCAGCAGCCCAGGGACTAGTTTTCTGGATGAGCAGTTCTTC. It is translated as CASSPGTSFLDEQFF. Full variable domain (outside the CDR3, taken from reference TRBV7-3 and TRBJ2-1): GAGVSQTPSNKVTEKGKYVELRCDPISGHTALYWYRQSLGQGPEFLIYFQGTGAADDSGLPNDRFFAVRPEGSVSTLKIQRTERGDSAVYLCASSPGTSFLDEQFFGPGTRLTVL.

V gene TRBV6-1 combines with J gene TRBJ1-1, with D perhaps matching TRBD1 (5 bases). Trimming left V 1 base short and J 4 bases short, with 7 bases between. The CDR3 covers 13 residues. CDR1 is MNHNS and CDR2 is SASEGT in the germline V gene. The CDR3 loop reads CASSEGRGTEAFF. Written as DNA, the CDR3 is TGTGCCAGCAGTGAAGGGAGGGGCACTGAAGCTTTCTTT.

The V and J genes are TRBV4-1 and TRBJ2-6; tentatively, D is TRBD1 (7 bases). The germline V gene encodes CDR1 MGHRA and CDR2 YSYEKL. The CDR3 has 17 amino acids. The V gene lost 3 bases and the J gene lost 2 bases, with 14 bases spanning the gap. This CDR3 reads CASSQGQRAAGANVLTF. Here the CDR3 DNA reads TGCGCCAGCAGCCAGGGACAGCGGGCGGCTGGGGCCAACGTCCTGACTTTC.

V gene TRBV6-4 combines with J gene TRBJ1-1; D perhaps matches TRBD1 (5 bases). Germline V gives CDR1 MRHNA, CDR2 SNTAGT. The length of the CDR3 is 12 residues. V lost 2 bases and J lost 7, with 8 bases in between. The CDR3 coding sequence is TGTGCCAGCAGTGACCTAACAGGTGAAGCTTTCTTT. Translating it yields CASSDLTGEAFF.

This chain links TRBV27 with TRBJ2-3; weak D call: TRBD1 (6 bases). Trimming pared 3 bases from V and 3 bases from J, leaving 13 bases between. CDR1 is MNHEY and CDR2 is SMNVEV in the germline V gene (reference sequence). The CDR3 has 15 residues. DNA for the CDR3: TGTGCCAGCAGTTTCGACAGGTTAGGGACAGATACGCAGTATTTT. Protein: CASSFDRLGTDTQYF.

The CDR3 protein is CASSLAGGGTDTQYF. Written as DNA, the CDR3 is TGCGCCAGCAGCTTGGCGGGGGGAGGCACAGATACGCAGTATTTT. This chain connects TRBV5-1 to TRBJ2-3, with 7 bases matching TRBD2. After removal of 0 bases from V and 1 base from J, the junction contained 2 bases not matched to a gene. This CDR3 comprises 15 residues. CDR1 SGHRS and CDR2 YFSETQ come from the germline V gene.

The V gene is TRBV29-1, the J gene TRBJ2-3, with TRBD2 matching 11 bases. CDR1 is SQVTM and CDR2 is ANQGSEA in the germline V gene. The CDR3 has 14 amino acids. V was pared by 4 bases and J by 3 bases, with 3 bases of the junction left unmatched. CDR3 sequence: CSVVSSGRTDTQYF. Written as DNA, the CDR3 is TGCAGCGTTGTGTCTAGCGGGAGGACAGATACGCAGTATTTT.

The chain combines TRBV5-1 with TRBJ2-1; 9 bases fit TRBD1. J lost 3 bases, V lost 3 bases, and 7 bases had no gene match. CDR3 length equals 16 residues. Germline V lookup: CDR1 SGHRS, CDR2 YFSETQ. CDR3 in DNA: TGCGCCAGCAGCTACGGGACAGGGAGCCTCTACAATGAGCAGTTCTTC. Protein sequence: CASSYGTGSLYNEQFF.

V is TRBV19 and J is TRBJ1-4, with 9 nucleotides matching TRBD1. The trim removed 3 bases at V and 8 bases at J, leaving 13 bases unmatched. CDR1 is LNHDA, CDR2 SQIVND, per germline (reference sequence). The CDR3 has 17 amino acids. CDR3 nucleotide sequence: TGTGCCAGTAGTATCCCGGGACAGGGCGTTTGGGACGAAAAACTGTTTTTT. Protein product: CASSIPGQGVWDEKLFF.

The V call is TRBV27, the J call TRBJ2-5, with a weak D call TRBD1 (6 bases). The CDR3 contains 14 residues. Per the germline V gene, CDR1 is MNHEY and CDR2 is SMNVEV (reference sequence). Deletions cut 0 bases from V and 3 bases from J, with 8 bases between. The CDR3 is CASSLSWTEETQYF. The CDR3 bases are TGTGCCAGCAGTTTATCGTGGACAGAAGAGACCCAGTACTTC.

V is TRBV2 and J is TRBJ2-1, with D unresolved. V shed 5 bases and J shed 9 bases, with 14 bases lying between them. From germline, CDR1 is SNHLY and CDR2 FYNNEI. The CDR3 loop spans 13 amino acids. CDR3 loop: CASSPEQSSEQFF. CDR3 bases: TGTGCCAGCAGTCCGGAGCAGTCGAGTGAGCAGTTCTTC.

The chain uses TRBV4-3 and TRBJ2-7, with TRBD2 identical over 8 bases. The J segment lost 2 bases and the V segment lost 0 bases, leaving 3 bases of the junction unmatched. Germline CDR1 is LGHNA and CDR2 is YSLEER. The CDR3 sequence is 15 residues long. This chain's CDR3 is CASSQDYGGAYEQYF. Written as DNA, the CDR3 is TGCGCCAGCAGCCAAGACTACGGGGGGGCCTACGAGCAGTACTTC.

The chain links TRBV2 to TRBJ2-7, with 10 bases identical to TRBD1. Germline loops: CDR1 SNHLY, CDR2 FYNNEI. The CDR3 spans 15 residues. The trim removed 4 bases at V and 4 bases at J, leaving 7 bases unmatched. The CDR3 coding sequence is TGTGCCAGCAGTGGTCCGGGACAGGGGAGGTACGAGCAGTACTTC. Protein sequence: CASSGPGQGRYEQYF.

The gene calls are TRBV5-1 and TRBJ2-1, with no clear D. Germline-derived CDR1 and CDR2 are SGHRS and YFSETQ. V was shortened by 5 bases and J by 0 bases, with 12 bases between the two germline ends. The CDR3 has 15 amino acids. The CDR3 DNA sequence: TGCGCCAGCAGTGATGGTGTCGGCTCCTACAATGAGCAGTTCTTC. This gives the protein CASSDGVGSYNEQFF.